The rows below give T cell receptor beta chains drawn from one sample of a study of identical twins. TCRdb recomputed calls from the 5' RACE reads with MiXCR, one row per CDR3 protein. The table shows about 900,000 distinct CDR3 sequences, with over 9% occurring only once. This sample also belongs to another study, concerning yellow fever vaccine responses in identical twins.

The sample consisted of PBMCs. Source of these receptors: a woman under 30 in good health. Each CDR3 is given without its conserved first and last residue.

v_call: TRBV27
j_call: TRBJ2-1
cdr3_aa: ASSRPAGTGGEQF

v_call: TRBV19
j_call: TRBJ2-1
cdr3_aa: ASSGQGIFNEQF

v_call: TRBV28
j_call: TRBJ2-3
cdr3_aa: ASSLRPTSTDTQY

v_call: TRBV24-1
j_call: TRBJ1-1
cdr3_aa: ATTRGWTEAF

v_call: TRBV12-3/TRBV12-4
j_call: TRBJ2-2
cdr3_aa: ASSPKGPGLAGGTGELF

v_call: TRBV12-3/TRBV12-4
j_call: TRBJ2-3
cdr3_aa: ASRLTGSVGTDTQY

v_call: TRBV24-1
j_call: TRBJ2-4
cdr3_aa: ATSSGSEAKNIQY

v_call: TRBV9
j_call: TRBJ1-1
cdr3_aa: ASSVVLGPMNTEAF

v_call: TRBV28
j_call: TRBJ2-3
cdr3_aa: ASSTSADDAASTDTQY

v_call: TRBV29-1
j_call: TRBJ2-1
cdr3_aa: SVEASGRLTDEQF

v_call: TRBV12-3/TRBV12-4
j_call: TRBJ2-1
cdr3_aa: ASSSLWVAQSYNEQF

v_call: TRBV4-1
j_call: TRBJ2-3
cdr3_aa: ASSHLPGTSEY

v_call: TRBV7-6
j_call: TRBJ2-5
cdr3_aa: ASSPAKTQETQY

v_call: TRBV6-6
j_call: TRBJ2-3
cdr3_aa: ASSYLVDTQY

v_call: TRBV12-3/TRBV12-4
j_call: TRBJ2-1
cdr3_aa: ASSAPGLAGVGEQF

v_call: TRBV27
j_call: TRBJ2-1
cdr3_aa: ASSLSLAGGLEF

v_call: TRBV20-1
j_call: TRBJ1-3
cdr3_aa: SASDTGAAGNTIY

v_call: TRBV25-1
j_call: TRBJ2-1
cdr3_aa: ASSHTGAEQF

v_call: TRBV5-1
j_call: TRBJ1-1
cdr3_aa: ASRRAGGSEAF

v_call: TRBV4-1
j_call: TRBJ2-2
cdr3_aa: ASSLAIANTGELF

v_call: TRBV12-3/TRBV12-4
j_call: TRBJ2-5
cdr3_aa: ASSLSLGRQETQY

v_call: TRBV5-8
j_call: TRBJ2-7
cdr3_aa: ASRGTGGLYEQY

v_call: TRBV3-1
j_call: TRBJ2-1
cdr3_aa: ASSKGLMTHNEQF

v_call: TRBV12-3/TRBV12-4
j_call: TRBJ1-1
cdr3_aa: ASSFFGHEAF

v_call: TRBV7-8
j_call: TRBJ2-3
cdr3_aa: ASSLDRTGRADTQY

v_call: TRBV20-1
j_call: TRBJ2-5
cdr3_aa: SAPGGGTAGTQY

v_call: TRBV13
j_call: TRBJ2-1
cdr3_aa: ASSWQIAPPDTSGHNEQF